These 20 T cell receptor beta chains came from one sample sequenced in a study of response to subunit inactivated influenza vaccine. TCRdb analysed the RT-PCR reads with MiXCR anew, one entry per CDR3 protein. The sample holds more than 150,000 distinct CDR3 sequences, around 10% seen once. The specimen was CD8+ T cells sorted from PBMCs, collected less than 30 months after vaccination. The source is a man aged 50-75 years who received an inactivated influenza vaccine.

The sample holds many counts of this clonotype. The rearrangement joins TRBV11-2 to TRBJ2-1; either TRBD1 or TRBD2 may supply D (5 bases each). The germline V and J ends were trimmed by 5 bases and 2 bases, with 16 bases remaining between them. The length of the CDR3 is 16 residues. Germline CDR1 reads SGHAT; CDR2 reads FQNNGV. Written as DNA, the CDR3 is TGTGCCAGCAGCCCGGTTCCTGGGGGAACCTACAATGAGCAGTTCTTC. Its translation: CASSPVPGGTYNEQFF. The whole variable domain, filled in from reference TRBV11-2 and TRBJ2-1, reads EAGVAQSPRYKIIEKRQSVAFWCNPISGHATLYWYQQILGQGPKLLIQFQNNGVVDDSQLPKDRFSAERLKGVDSTLKIQPAKLEDSAVYLCASSPVPGGTYNEQFFGPGTRLTVL.

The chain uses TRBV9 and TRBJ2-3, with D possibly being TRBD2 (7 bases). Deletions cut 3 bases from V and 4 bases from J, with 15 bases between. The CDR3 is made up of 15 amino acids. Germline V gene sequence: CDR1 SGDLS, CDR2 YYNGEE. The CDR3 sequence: CASSGTNGGPDTQYF. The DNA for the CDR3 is TGTGCCAGCAGCGGGACTAACGGGGGGCCAGATACGCAGTATTTT.

CDR3 bases: TGTGCCAGCAGTTCAGCGCAGTTCCTGGGCTACACCTTC. It translates to CASSSAQFLGYTF. The V gene is TRBV27, the J gene TRBJ1-2; unclear D gene. V lost 4 bases and J lost 8, with 14 bases in between. The CDR3 sequence is 13 residues long. Germline CDR1 is MNHEY and CDR2 is SMNVEV (reference sequence).

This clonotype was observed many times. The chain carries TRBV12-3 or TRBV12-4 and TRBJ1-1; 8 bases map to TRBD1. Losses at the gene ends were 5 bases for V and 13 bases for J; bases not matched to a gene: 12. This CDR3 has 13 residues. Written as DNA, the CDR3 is TGTGCCAGCAGTGCGACCGACAGGGGCAAAGGTTTCTTT. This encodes CASSATDRGKGFF.

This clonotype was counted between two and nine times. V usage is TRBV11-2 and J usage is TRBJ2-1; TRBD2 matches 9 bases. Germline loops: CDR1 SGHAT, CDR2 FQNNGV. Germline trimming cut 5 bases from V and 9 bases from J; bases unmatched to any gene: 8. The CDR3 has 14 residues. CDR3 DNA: TGTGCCAGCAGCAGGGCGGGGGGGCGGAGTGAGCAGTTCTTC. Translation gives CASSRAGGRSEQFF.

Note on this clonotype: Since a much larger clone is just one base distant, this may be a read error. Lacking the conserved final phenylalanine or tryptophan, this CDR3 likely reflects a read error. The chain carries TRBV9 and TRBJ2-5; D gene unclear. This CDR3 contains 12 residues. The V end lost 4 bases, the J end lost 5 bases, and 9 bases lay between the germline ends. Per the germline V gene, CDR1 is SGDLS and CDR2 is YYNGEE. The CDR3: CASSPPGETQYS. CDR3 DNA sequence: TGTGCCAGCAGCCCACCGGGTGAGACCCAGTACTCC.

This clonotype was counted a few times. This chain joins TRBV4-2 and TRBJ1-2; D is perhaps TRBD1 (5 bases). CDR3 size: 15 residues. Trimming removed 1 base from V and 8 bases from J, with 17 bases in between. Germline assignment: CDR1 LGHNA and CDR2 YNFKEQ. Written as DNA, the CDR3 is TGTGCCAGCAGCCAAGGAGCAGGGACTTTCCTCGGCTACACCTTC. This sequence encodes CASSQGAGTFLGYTF.

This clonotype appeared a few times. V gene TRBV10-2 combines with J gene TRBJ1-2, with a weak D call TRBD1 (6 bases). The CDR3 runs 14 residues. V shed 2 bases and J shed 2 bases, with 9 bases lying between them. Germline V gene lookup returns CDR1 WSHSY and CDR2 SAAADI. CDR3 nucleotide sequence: TGCGCCAGCAGTGAGGACAGGCGGAACTATGGCTACACCTTC. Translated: CASSEDRRNYGYTF.

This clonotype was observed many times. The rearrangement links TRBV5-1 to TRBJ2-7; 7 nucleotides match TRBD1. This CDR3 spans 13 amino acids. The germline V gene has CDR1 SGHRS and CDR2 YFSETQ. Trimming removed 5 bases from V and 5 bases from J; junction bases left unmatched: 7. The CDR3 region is CASSFGQADEQYF. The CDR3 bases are TGCGCCAGCAGTTTCGGACAGGCCGACGAGCAGTACTTC.

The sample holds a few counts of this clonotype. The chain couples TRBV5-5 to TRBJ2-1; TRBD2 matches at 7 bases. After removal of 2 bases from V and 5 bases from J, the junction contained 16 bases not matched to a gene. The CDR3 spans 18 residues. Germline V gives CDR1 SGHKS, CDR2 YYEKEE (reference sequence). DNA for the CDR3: TGTGCCAGCAGCTTAAGGTGGGAGCGGGACTCATATCACAATGAGCAGTTCTTC. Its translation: CASSLRWERDSYHNEQFF.

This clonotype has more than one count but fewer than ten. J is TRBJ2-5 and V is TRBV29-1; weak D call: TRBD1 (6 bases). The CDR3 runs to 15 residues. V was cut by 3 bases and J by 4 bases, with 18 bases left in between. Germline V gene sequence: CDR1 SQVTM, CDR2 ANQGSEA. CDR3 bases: TGCAGCGTTGACCCATGGACAGAGAGTGGAGAGACCCAGTACTTC. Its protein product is CSVDPWTESGETQYF.

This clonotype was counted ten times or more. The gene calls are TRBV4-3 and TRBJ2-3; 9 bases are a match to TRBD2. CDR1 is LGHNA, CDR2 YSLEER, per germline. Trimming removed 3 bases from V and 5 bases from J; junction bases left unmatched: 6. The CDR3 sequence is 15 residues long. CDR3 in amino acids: CASSQGGRAQDTQYF. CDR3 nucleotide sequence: TGCGCCAGCAGCCAGGGCGGGAGGGCCCAAGATACGCAGTATTTT.

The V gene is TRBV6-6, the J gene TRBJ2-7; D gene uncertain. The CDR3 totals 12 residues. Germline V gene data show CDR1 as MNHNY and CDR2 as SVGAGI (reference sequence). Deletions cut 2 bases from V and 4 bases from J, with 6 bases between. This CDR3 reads CASSYDPYEQYF. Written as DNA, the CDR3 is TGTGCCAGCAGTTACGACCCTTACGAGCAGTACTTC.

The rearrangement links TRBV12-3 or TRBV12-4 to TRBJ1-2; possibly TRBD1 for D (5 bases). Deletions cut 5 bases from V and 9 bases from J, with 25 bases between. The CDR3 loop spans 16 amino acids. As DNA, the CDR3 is TGTGCCAGCAGTCCACCGTCAGGGAGCCTTAACTTCAGCTACACCTTC. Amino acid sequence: CASSPPSGSLNFSYTF.

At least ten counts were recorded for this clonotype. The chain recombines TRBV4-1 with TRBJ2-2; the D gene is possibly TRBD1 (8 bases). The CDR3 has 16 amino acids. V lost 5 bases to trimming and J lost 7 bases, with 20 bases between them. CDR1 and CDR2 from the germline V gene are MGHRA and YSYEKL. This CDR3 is CASSSGQGGIGGELFF. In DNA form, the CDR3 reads TGCGCCAGCAGCTCAGGACAGGGAGGGATTGGCGGGGAGCTGTTTTTT.

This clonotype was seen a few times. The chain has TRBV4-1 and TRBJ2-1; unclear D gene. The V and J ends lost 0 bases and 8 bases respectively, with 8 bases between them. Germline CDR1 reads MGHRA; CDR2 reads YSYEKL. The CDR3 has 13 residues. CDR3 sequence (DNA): TGCGCCAGCAGCCAAGAACTCGGCTATGAGCAGTTCTTC. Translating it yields CASSQELGYEQFF.

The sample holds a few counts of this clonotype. CDR3 region: CASSQKYEQYF. In DNA, the CDR3 is TGTGCCAGCAGCCAAAAGTACGAGCAGTACTTC. The chain is built from TRBV3-1 and TRBJ2-7; D not certain. Germline loops: CDR1 LGHDT, CDR2 YNNKEL (reference sequence). Trimming stripped 2 bases from V and 4 bases from J, with 3 bases between. There are 11 residues in the CDR3.

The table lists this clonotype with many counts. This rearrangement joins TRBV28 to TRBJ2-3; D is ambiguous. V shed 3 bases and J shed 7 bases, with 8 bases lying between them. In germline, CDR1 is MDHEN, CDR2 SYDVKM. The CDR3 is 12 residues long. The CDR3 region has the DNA TGTGCCAGCAGTTTTAGTGGTAATACGCAGTATTTT. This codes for CASSFSGNTQYF. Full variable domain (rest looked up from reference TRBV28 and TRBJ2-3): DVKVTQSSRYLVKRTGEKVFLECVQDMDHENMFWYRQDPGLGLRLIYFSYDVKMKEKGDIPEGYSVSREKKERFSLILESASTNQTSMYLCASSFSGNTQYFGPGTRLTVL.

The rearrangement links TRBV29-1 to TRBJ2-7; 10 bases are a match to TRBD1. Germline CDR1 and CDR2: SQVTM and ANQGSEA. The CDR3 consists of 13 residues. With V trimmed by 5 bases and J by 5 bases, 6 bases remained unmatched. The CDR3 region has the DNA TGCAGCGTTCCCGGGACAGGGGTACACGAGCAGTACTTC. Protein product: CSVPGTGVHEQYF.

The CDR3 bases are TGTGCCAGCAGCCCCTATGGCCCCGGGGAGCTGTTTTTT. Amino acids: CASSPYGPGELFF. The J gene is TRBJ2-2, the V gene TRBV6-2 or TRBV6-3; D is uncertain. The germline gives CDR1 MNHEY, CDR2 SVGEGT. V lost 6 bases, J lost 6 bases, and 11 bases lay in between. There are 13 residues in the CDR3.